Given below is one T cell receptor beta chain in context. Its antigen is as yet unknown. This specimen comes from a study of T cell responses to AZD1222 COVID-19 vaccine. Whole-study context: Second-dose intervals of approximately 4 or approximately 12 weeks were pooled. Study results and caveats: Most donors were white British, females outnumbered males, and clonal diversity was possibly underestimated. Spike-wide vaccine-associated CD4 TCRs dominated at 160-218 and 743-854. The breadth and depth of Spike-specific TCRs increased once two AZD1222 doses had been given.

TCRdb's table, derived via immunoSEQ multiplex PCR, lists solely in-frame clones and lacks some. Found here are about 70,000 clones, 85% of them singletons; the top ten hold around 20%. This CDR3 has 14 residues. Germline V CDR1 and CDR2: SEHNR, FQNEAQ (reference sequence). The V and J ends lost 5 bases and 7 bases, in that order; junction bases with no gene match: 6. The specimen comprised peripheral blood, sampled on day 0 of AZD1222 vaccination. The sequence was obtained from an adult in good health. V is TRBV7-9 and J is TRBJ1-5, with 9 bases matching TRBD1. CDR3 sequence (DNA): TGTGCCAGCAGCCCGGGACAGGGAGGACAGCCCCAGCATTTT. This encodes CASSPGQGGQPQHF.